This entry lists 24 T cell receptor beta chains sequenced from one sample in a study of control samples from healthy donors and cancer patients. The table came from immunoSEQ multiplex PCR; TCRdb's copy has only in-frame clones and leaves some out. Of about 160,000 clones in the sample, roughly 90% were seen once. The sample comprised blood. These receptors were obtained from a man aged 30 to 39 in good health.

The chain uses TRBV4-2 and TRBJ2-6; D uncertain. Trimming left V 0 bases short and J 1 base short, with 4 bases between. CDR1 is LGHNA and CDR2 is YNFKEQ in the germline V gene. The CDR3 covers 15 residues. CDR3 DNA: TGTGCCAGCAGCCAAGATCAATCTGGGGCCAACGTCCTGACTTTC. Translating it yields CASSQDQSGANVLTF.

The chain employs TRBV14 and TRBJ2-1, with 11 nucleotides matching TRBD2. The CDR3 extends over 14 amino acids. The junction had 5 bases not matched to a gene; V was cut back by 5 bases and J by 8 bases. Germline CDR1 is SGHDN and CDR2 is FVKESK. The CDR3 DNA follows: TGTGCCAGCAGCGTTACTAGCGGGAGAGATGAGCAGTTCTTC. Encoded protein: CASSVTSGRDEQFF.

The chain joins TRBV28 to TRBJ2-5, with 7 positions matching TRBD1. Germline V gene data show CDR1 as MDHEN and CDR2 as SYDVKM. V lost 2 bases to trimming and J lost 4 bases; unmatched junction nucleotides: 13. CDR3 length: 17 amino acids. The CDR3 DNA follows: TGTGCCAGCAGTTTACGGGCGGTTACAGGGGCTCGAGAGACCCAGTACTTC. Protein product: CASSLRAVTGARETQYF.

CDR3 DNA: TGCAGCGTGATCCTCGGGACAGGGCACTACGAGCAGTACTTC. Translated, it gives CSVILGTGHYEQYF. The genes are TRBV29-1 and TRBJ2-7; 9 nucleotides agree with TRBD1. J was trimmed by 3 bases and V by 6 bases; bases with no gene match: 9. The CDR3 spans 14 residues. The germline V gene has CDR1 SQVTM and CDR2 ANQGSEA.

In its sample, this clone was seen once. The genes are TRBV2 and TRBJ2-1, with 7 bases that match TRBD1. Germline CDR1 SNHLY, CDR2 FYNNEI. Trimming cost V 8 bases and J 5 bases; bases outside gene matches: 6. The CDR3 is 13 residues long. The CDR3 loop is CASGQDYNNEQFF. CDR3 DNA sequence: TGTGCCAGCGGACAGGATTACAACAATGAGCAGTTCTTC.

The V gene is TRBV5-1, the J gene TRBJ1-1; no firm D call. Germline CDR1 is SGHRS and CDR2 is YFSETQ. CDR3 length: 14 amino acids. Between the trimmed V and J ends, which lost 1 base and 4 bases, there was a span of 11 bases. CDR3 nucleotide sequence: TGCGCCAGCAGCTTGCTGGCGGGCGGCACTGAAGCTTTCTTT. It translates to CASSLLAGGTEAFF.

This rearrangement joins TRBV3-1 (or the pseudogene TRBV3-2) to TRBJ2-7, with 10 bases that match TRBD2. Germline V gene sequence: CDR1 LGHDT, CDR2 YNNKEL (reference sequence). The length of the CDR3 is 16 residues. V gave up 3 bases and J gave up 6 bases; unmatched junction bases: 11. The DNA for the CDR3 is TGTGCCAGCAGCCATGAAGGACTAGCGGCGACGGGCGAGCAGTACTTC. Translated, it gives CASSHEGLAATGEQYF.

The chain combines TRBV7-9 with TRBJ1-1; TRBD1 is a possible D gene (6 bases). CDR3 length equals 15 residues. Trimming shortened V by 5 bases and J by 0 bases, and 13 bases separated the two germline ends. Germline V gene data show CDR1 as SEHNR and CDR2 as FQNEAQ (reference sequence). CDR3 amino acids: CASSGSGHMNTEAFF. The CDR3 DNA reads TGTGCCAGCAGCGGATCGGGACATATGAACACTGAAGCTTTCTTT.

The chain uses TRBV12-3 or TRBV12-4 and TRBJ2-3, with D possibly TRBD2 on 6 matching bases. Trimming stripped 6 bases from V and 6 bases from J, with 10 bases between. CDR3 size: 12 residues. The CDR3 DNA reads as TGTGCCAGCAGACTAGCATCGGATACGCAGTATTTT. Translating gives CASRLASDTQYF.

This rearrangement joins TRBV3-1 (or the pseudogene TRBV3-2) to TRBJ2-5; no clear D. Trimming stripped 8 bases from V and 0 bases from J, with 7 bases between. In germline, CDR1 is LGHDT, CDR2 YNNKEL (reference sequence). This CDR3 comprises 12 residues. Written as DNA, the CDR3 is TGTGCCAGCGGGCGTTACCAAGAGACCCAGTACTTC. Translation gives CASGRYQETQYF.

This clone was recorded only once. V is TRBV3-1 (or the pseudogene TRBV3-2) and J is TRBJ2-3, with 7 bases aligning to TRBD2. Germline trimming cut 1 base from V and 2 bases from J; bases unmatched to any gene: 6. The CDR3 is 16 amino acids. CDR1 LGHDT and CDR2 YNNKEL come from the germline V gene (reference sequence). CDR3 protein: CASSQGGGEYTDTQYF. CDR3 nucleotides: TGTGCCAGCAGCCAAGGGGGAGGGGAATACACAGATACGCAGTATTTT.

This clone was counted a single time. This chain connects TRBV11-3 to TRBJ2-2, with D perhaps matching TRBD2 (5 bases). V shed 5 bases and J shed 2 bases, with 12 bases lying between them. CDR1 SGHNT and CDR2 YENEEA come from the germline V gene. The CDR3 has 15 residues. The CDR3: CASSQNGINTGELFF. DNA for the CDR3: TGTGCCAGCAGCCAAAACGGGATCAACACCGGGGAGCTGTTTTTT.

The sample holds one count of this clone. The chain is built from TRBV27 and TRBJ2-3; D is uncertain. The CDR3 covers 14 residues. With 4 bases removed from V and 1 base from J, the gap between germline ends came to 9 bases. Germline V gene lookup returns CDR1 MNHEY and CDR2 SMNVEV (reference sequence). The CDR3 here is CASSSSWGTDTQYF. The CDR3 nucleotides read TGTGCCAGCAGTTCCAGTTGGGGCACAGATACGCAGTATTTT.

The chain employs TRBV11-2 and TRBJ1-1; 9 nucleotides align to TRBD1. Trimming removed 5 bases from V and 6 bases from J; junction bases left unmatched: 7. From germline, CDR1 is SGHAT and CDR2 FQNNGV. The CDR3 covers 14 residues. The CDR3 DNA is TGTGCCAGCAGCATCGGGACAGGGAGGCCTGAAGCTTTCTTT. Amino acids: CASSIGTGRPEAFF. The complete variable domain, with remaining parts taken from reference TRBV11-2 and TRBJ1-1, reads EAGVAQSPRYKIIEKRQSVAFWCNPISGHATLYWYQQILGQGPKLLIQFQNNGVVDDSQLPKDRFSAERLKGVDSTLKIQPAKLEDSAVYLCASSIGTGRPEAFFGQGTRLTVV.

In its sample, this clone was seen a few times. The chain joins TRBV2 to TRBJ2-1; D may be TRBD2 (5 bases). The CDR3 consists of 12 residues. CDR1 and CDR2 from the germline V gene are SNHLY and FYNNEI. V lost 9 bases and J lost 9, with 15 bases in between. CDR3 nucleotide sequence: TGTGCCAGTGACGGACGGGGAAGTGAGCAGTTCTTC. This gives the protein CASDGRGSEQFF.

This clone was detected only a few times. This chain links TRBV28 with TRBJ1-2; no definite D call. The V gene's germline CDR1 is MDHEN and CDR2 SYDVKM. Trimming cost V 3 bases and J 8 bases, with 10 bases left between them. The CDR3 is made up of 12 amino acids. The CDR3 region is CASSFLDRGYTF. In DNA form, the CDR3 reads TGTGCCAGCAGTTTTCTCGACCGCGGCTACACCTTC.

This clone was counted a single time. This chain uses TRBV24-1 with TRBJ1-5; 7 positions agree with TRBD1. CDR3 length: 13 residues. The V and J ends lost 6 bases and 4 bases, in that order; junction bases with no gene match: 2. From germline, CDR1 is KGHDR and CDR2 SFDVKD. In nucleotides, the CDR3 is TGTGCCACCAGTAGGGGACAGAATCAGCCCCAGCATTTT. This codes for CATSRGQNQPQHF.

The V and J genes are TRBV6-5 and TRBJ1-2, with 7 positions matching TRBD1. This CDR3 contains 15 residues. CDR1 and CDR2 (germline): MNHEY, SVGAGI. V was pared by 6 bases and J by 3 bases, with 10 bases of the junction left unmatched. CDR3 region: CASSNYQGGDYGYTF. The CDR3 DNA reads TGTGCCAGCAGCAACTATCAGGGGGGTGACTATGGCTACACCTTC.

The chain recombines TRBV4-3 with TRBJ1-5; D is possibly TRBD1 (6 bases). The CDR3 loop spans 14 amino acids. The germline gives CDR1 LGHNA, CDR2 YSLEER. Deletions cut 4 bases from V and 4 bases from J, with 11 bases between. CDR3 nucleotides: TGCGCCAGCAGCCCAGGGGTCGGGAATCAGCCCCAGCATTTT. Its translation is CASSPGVGNQPQHF.

The chain links TRBV5-5 to TRBJ1-4; possible D gene TRBD1, 6 bases. Trimming cost V 3 bases and J 7 bases, with 19 bases left between them. The CDR3 extends over 16 amino acids. CDR1 SGHKS and CDR2 YYEKEE come from the germline V gene (reference sequence). CDR3 nucleotides: TGTGCCAGCAGCTCCCCTGAAGGGGGGCTGGGTGAAAAACTGTTTTTT. This encodes CASSSPEGGLGEKLFF.

This chain connects TRBV6-2 or TRBV6-3 to TRBJ1-5; D unresolved. The CDR3 contains 13 residues. From germline, CDR1 is MNHEY and CDR2 SVGEGT. Trimming shortened V by 5 bases and J by 7 bases, and 12 bases separated the two germline ends. The CDR3 region is CASSVPGRQPQHF. DNA of the CDR3: TGTGCCAGCAGTGTTCCGGGTCGGCAGCCCCAGCATTTT.

The chain's CDR3 is CASSDNGARGNIQYF. Here the CDR3 DNA reads TGTGCCAGCAGTGATAATGGGGCCCGAGGAAACATTCAGTACTTC. The chain employs TRBV2 and TRBJ2-4; D possibly corresponds to TRBD1 (5 bases). The CDR3 totals 15 residues. The germline V gene has CDR1 SNHLY and CDR2 FYNNEI. V was cut by 3 bases and J by 6 bases, with 15 bases left in between.

The rearrangement links TRBV5-1 to TRBJ2-3, with 8 bases identical to TRBD1. This CDR3 contains 16 residues. J was trimmed by 2 bases and V by 2 bases; bases with no gene match: 7. Germline V gene data show CDR1 as SGHRS and CDR2 as YFSETQ. The CDR3 sequence is CASSFAGTGATDTQYF. CDR3 bases: TGCGCCAGCAGCTTTGCTGGGACAGGAGCCACAGATACGCAGTATTTT.

The chain has TRBV5-6 and TRBJ1-5; D remains ambiguous. Trimming left V 2 bases short and J 3 bases short, with 9 bases between. This CDR3 spans 14 amino acids. Germline lookup yields CDR1 SGHDT and CDR2 YYEEEE. The DNA of the CDR3 is TGTGCCAGCAGCTTAGGACGCTTCAATCAGCCCCAGCATTTT. Its protein is CASSLGRFNQPQHF.